This T cell receptor beta chain was obtained from a study of radiotherapy plus CTLA-4 blockade in lung cancer (dated by TCRdb to between 2018 and 2020). With regard to the full study: Objective responses were observed in more than 15% of enrolled patients, and disease control was achieved in less than 40%. The study at large found these results: The strongest predictors of response, as reported, were early dynamic changes in blood T cell clones along with a rise in serum interferon-beta after radiation. TCR clones derived from tumors expanded in peripheral blood after treatment with radiotherapy and ipilimumab.

Library prep was done by the immunoSEQ multiplex PCR assay. The immuneACCESS repertoire file appears here via TCRdb, limited to in-frame rearrangements. These files lack a portion of the clones; in checked studies, under half of the deficit traces to unresolved V genes, and the cause of the others is not known. For this sample there are approximately 75,000 clones; roughly 80% appear just once. Jointly, the top ten make up about 6.7% of the sample. In this study, focal radiation therapy paired with CTLA-4 blockade (ipilimumab) was tested in patients who had chemo-refractory metastatic non-small-cell lung cancer. This clone has just a few counts. Which antigen it targets is not known. There are no base qualities to consult, and no much larger clone falls within one base. The sample consisted of peripheral blood, taken from a patient treated with radiotherapy plus ipilimumab. The clonotype comes from a human donor with non-small cell lung cancer who had a complete response to radiotherapy plus ipilimumab.

The CDR3 here reads CASSKWGTGKTDEKLFF. The bases are TGCGCCAGCAGTAAGTGGGGGACGGGAAAGACCGACGAAAAACTGTTTTTT. Here the chain combines TRBV5-1 and TRBJ1-4; a weak D assignment points to TRBD1 (5 bases agree). Measured from the cysteine to the phenylalanine, the CDR3 is 17 residues long. The retained sequence is limited to the CDR3, 51 bases, with the frame set at the first base. V drops 5 bases and J drops 8 bases, leaving 25 bases in between. The germline V gene supplies CDR1 SGHRS and CDR2 YFSETQ.